This T cell receptor beta chain is from a study of blood T cell repertoires in COVID-19. In the study overall: COVID-19 samples collected from the United States, Italy and Spain covered acute and convalescent phases.

After removal of 2 bases from V and 7 bases from J, the junction contained 4 bases not matched to a gene. Per germline, CDR1 MNHEY and CDR2 SVGAGI. This CDR3 spans 14 amino acids. Followed longitudinally, the Seattle patients had been enrolled during active infection. This clone showed up just a few times. In the original analysis: For nucleated cells, counts were estimated from reference gene primer amplification. Produced via immunoSEQ multiplex PCR; TCRdb's table is partial and in-frame only. V and J calls and clone size are copied from that table; D and trimming were computed from the DNA. This table holds fewer than 650,000 clones, roughly nine tenths found once.

The chain carries TRBV6-5 and TRBJ1-4, with TRBD1 identical over 7 bases. This receptor was obtained from a woman aged 45-65 years with COVID-19, enrolled during active disease. The sequenced material came from peripheral blood. DNA for the CDR3: TGTGCCAGCAGTTACAGGGGGCGAAGTGAAAAACTGTTTTTT. Translating it yields CASSYRGRSEKLFF.